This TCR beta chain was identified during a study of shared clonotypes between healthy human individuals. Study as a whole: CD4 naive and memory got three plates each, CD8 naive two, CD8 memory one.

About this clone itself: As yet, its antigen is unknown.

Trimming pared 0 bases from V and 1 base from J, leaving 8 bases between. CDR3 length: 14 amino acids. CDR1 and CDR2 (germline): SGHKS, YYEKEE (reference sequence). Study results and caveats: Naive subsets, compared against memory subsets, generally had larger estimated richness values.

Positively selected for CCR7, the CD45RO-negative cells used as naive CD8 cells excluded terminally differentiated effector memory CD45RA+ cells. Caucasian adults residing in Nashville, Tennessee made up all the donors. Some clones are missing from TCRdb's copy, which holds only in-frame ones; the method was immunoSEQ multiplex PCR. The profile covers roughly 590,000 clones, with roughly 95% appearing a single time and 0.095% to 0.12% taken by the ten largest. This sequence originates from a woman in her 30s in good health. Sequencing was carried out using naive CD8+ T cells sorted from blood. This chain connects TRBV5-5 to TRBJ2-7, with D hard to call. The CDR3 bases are TGTGCCAGCAGCTTGGTGGTCGGATCCTACGAGCAGTACTTC. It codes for CASSLVVGSYEQYF.